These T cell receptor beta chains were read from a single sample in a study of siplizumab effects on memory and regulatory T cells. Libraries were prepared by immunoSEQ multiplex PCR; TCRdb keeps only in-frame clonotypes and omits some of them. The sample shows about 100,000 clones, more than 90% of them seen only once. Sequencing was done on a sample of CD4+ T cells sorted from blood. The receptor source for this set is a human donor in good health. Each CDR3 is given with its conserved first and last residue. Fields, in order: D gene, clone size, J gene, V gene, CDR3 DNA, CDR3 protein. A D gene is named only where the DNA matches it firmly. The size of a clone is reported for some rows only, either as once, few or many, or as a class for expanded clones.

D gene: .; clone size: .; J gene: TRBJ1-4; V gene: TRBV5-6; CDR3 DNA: TGTGCCAGCAGCTTGCCGGGGCTGGGTGAAAAACTGTTTTTT; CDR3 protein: CASSLPGLGEKLFF
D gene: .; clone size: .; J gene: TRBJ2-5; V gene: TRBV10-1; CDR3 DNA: TGCGCCAGCAGCACAAGGATCGGCAGCCAAGAGACCCAGTACTTC; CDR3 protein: CASSTRIGSQETQYF
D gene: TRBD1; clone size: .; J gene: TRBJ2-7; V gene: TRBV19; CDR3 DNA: TGTGCCAGTAGTATATCGACAGGGTTCGACGAGCAGTACTTC; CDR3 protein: CASSISTGFDEQYF
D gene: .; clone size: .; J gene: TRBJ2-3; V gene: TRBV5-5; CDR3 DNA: TGTGCCAGCAGCTTGAGGGGCACAGATACGCAGTATTTT; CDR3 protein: CASSLRGTDTQYF
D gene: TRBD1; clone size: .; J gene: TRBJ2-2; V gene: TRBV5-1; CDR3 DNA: TGCGCCAGCAGGACAGGGATGACCGGGGAGCTGTTTTTT; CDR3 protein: CASRTGMTGELFF
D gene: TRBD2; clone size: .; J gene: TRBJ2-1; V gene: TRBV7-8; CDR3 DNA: TGTGCCAGCAGCTTACGGGGCGGGGGGGCCGTTTACAATGAGCAGTTCTTC; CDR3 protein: CASSLRGGGAVYNEQFF
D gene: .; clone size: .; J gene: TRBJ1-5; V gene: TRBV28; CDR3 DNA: TGTGCCAGCAGTTGGGACGTGGTGCGCAATCAGCCCCAGCATTTT; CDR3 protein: CASSWDVVRNQPQHF
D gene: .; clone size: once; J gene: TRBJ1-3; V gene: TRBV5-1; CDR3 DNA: TGCGCCAGCATGAGTGGGAGCTCTGGAAACACCATATATTTT; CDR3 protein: CASMSGSSGNTIYF
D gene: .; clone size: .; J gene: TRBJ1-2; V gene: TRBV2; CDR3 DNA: TGTGCCAGCAGGAAGACAGGTACCTATGGCTACACCTTC; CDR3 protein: CASRKTGTYGYTF
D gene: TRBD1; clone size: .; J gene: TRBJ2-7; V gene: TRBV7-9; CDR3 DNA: TGCGCCAGCAGCCCCAGACAGGGGGCGGAGGAGCAGTACTTC; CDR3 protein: CASSPRQGAEEQYF
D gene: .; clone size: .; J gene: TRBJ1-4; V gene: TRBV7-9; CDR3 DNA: TGTGCCAGCAGCTTAGCGCCCCTGGGCAGGGAGAATGAAAAACTGTTTTTT; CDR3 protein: CASSLAPLGRENEKLFF
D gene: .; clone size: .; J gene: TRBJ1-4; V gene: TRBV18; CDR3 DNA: TGTGCCAGCTCACCCTCCAGAGATGAAAAACTGTTTTTT; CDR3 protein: CASSPSRDEKLFF
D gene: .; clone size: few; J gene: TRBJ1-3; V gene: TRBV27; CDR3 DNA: TGTGCCAGCAGCGAAGGGATCTCTGGAAACACCATATATTTT; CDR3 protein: CASSEGISGNTIYF
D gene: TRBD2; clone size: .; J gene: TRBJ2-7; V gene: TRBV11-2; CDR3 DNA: TGTGCCAGCAGACCAACTAGCGGGGCTTCCTACGAGCAGTACTTC; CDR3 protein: CASRPTSGASYEQYF
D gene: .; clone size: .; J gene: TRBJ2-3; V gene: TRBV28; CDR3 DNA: TGTGCCAGCAGTTTACGTTCCGCTACGCAGTATTTT; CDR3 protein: CASSLRSATQYF
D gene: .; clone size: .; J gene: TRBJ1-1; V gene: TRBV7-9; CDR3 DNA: TGTGCCAGCAGCTTAGCCGGGGCAGGGTGGGCTGAAGCTTTCTTT; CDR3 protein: CASSLAGAGWAEAFF
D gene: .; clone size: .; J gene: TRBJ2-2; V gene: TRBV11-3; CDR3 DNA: TGTGCCAGCAGCTTAGATGGACAGACCGGGGAGCTGTTTTTT; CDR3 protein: CASSLDGQTGELFF
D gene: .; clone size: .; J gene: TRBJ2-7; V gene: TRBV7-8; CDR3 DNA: TGTGCCAGCAGCTTAAAGTCTTCTGCCTACGAGCAGTACTTC; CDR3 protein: CASSLKSSAYEQYF
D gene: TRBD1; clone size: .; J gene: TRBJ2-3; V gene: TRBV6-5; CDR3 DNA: TGTGCCAGCAGTTATGGTCAGGGGGCGGCAGATACGCAGTATTTT; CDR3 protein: CASSYGQGAADTQYF
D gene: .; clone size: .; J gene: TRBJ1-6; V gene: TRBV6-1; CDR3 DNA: TGTGCCAGCAGTGAAAGAGGGAATTCACCCCTCCACTTT; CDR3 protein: CASSERGNSPLHF
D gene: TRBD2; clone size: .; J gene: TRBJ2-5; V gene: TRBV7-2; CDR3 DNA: TGTGCCAGCAGCGACATACTAGCGGGGGAAGAGACCCAGTACTTC; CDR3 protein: CASSDILAGEETQYF
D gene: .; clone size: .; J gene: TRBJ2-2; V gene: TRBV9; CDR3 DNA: TGTGCCAGCAGCACCCTGCCCTCTCCCACCGGGGAGCTGTTTTTT; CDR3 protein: CASSTLPSPTGELFF
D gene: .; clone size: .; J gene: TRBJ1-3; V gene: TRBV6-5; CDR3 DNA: TGTGCCAGCAGTTCCGCAACTTCTGGAAACACCATATATTTT; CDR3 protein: CASSSATSGNTIYF
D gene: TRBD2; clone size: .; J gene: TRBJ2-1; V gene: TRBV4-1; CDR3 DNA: TGCGCCAGCAGCCCGCGAGGGCTAGCGGGTCCCTACAATGAGCAGTTCTTC; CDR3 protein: CASSPRGLAGPYNEQFF
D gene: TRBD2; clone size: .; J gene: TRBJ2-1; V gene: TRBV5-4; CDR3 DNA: TGTGCCAGCAGCTGGGTAGCGGGGGGACGAGAGCAGTTCTTC; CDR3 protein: CASSWVAGGREQFF
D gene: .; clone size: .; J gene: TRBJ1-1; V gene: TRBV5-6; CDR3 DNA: TGTGCCAGCAGCAGGGACATGAACACTGAAGCTTTCTTT; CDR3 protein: CASSRDMNTEAFF
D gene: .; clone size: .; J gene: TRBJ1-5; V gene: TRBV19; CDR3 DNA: TGTGCCAGTAGAGGTATAAGCGGGAATCAGCCCCAGCATTTT; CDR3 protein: CASRGISGNQPQHF
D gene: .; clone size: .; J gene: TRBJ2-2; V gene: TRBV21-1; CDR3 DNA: TGTGCCAGCAGCAAAGCGCGGACAGAAAACACCGGGGAGCTGTTTTTT; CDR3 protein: CASSKARTENTGELFF
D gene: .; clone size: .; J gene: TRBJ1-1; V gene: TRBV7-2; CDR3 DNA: TGTGCCAGCAGCTTAATTAGGGAGAACACTGAAGCTTTCTTT; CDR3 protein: CASSLIRENTEAFF
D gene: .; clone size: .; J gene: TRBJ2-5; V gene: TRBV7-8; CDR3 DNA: TGTGCCAGCAGCTTAGGATGGGCGTCAGAGACCCAGTACTTC; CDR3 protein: CASSLGWASETQYF
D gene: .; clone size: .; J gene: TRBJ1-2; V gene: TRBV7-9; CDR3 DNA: TGTGCCAGCAGCTTCGGGCAGGTCTCTAACTATGGCTACACCTTC; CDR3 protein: CASSFGQVSNYGYTF
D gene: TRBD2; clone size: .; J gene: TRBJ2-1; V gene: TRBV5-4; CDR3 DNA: TGTGCCAGCAGCCCGCGGACTAGCGGGGGTAATGAGCAGTTCTTC; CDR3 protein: CASSPRTSGGNEQFF
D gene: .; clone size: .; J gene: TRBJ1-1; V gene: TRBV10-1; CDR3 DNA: TGCGCCAGCAGTGAGACGAGGACTGAAGCTTTCTTT; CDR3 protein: CASSETRTEAFF
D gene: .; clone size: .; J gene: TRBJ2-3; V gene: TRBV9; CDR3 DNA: TGTGCCAGCAGCGTAGTTGATTACACAGATACGCAGTATTTT; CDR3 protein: CASSVVDYTDTQYF
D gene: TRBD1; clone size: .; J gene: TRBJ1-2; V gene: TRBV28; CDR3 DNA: TGTGCCAGCAGCGAATCCGACAGGGGTAACTATGGCTACACCTTC; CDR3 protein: CASSESDRGNYGYTF
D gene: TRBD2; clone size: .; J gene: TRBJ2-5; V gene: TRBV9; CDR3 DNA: TGTGCCAGCAGCGTAGGTTTTGGTCTAGCGGTCCAAGAGACCCAGTACTTC; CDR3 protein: CASSVGFGLAVQETQYF
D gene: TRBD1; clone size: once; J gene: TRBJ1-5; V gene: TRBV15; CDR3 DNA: TGTGCCACCAGCAGAGATCCAGGGGGCACTCAGCCCCAGCATTTT; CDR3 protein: CATSRDPGGTQPQHF
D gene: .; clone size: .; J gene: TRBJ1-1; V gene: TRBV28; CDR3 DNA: TGTGCCAGCAGGCGGACACTGAACACTGAAGCTTTCTTT; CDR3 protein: CASRRTLNTEAFF
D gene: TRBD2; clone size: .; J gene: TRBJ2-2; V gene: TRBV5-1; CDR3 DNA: TGCGCCAGCAGCTTACTAGCGGGGAACACCGGGGAGCTGTTTTTT; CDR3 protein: CASSLLAGNTGELFF
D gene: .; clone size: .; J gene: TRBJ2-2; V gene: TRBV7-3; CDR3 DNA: TGTGCCAGCAGCTTGGGGGGCCCCACCGGGGAGCTGTTTTTT; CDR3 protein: CASSLGGPTGELFF
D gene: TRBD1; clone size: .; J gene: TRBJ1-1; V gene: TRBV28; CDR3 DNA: TGTGCCAGCAAAGCAGGGGGACTGAACACTGAAGCTTTCTTT; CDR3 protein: CASKAGGLNTEAFF
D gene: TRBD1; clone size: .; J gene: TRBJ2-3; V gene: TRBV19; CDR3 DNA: TGTGCCAGTAGTGCCAGGACAGGGGGCGGTAAGGATACGCAGTATTTT; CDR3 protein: CASSARTGGGKDTQYF
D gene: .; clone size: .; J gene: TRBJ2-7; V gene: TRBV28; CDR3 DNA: TGTGCCAGCAATGTCTACAACTACGAGCAGTACTTC; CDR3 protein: CASNVYNYEQYF
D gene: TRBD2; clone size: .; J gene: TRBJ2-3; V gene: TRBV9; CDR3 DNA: TGTGCCAGCAGCTCCCGAGCGGGGGGGCTTACAGATACGCAGTATTTT; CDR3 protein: CASSSRAGGLTDTQYF
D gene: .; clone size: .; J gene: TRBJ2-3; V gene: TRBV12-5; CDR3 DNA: TGTGCTAGTGGTACCGGGTCGAGCACAGATACGCAGTATTTT; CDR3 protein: CASGTGSSTDTQYF
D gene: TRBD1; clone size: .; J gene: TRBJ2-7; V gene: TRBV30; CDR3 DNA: TGTGCCTGGACAGACAGGGTCTACGAGCAGTACTTC; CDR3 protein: CAWTDRVYEQYF
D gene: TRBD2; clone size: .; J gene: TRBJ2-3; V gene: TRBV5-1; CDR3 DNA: TGCGCCAGCAGCCCCGGACTAGCGGGGGGGGTTGTGGATACGCAGTATTTT; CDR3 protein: CASSPGLAGGVVDTQYF
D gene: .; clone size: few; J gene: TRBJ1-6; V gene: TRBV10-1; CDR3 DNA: TGCGCCAGCAGTGTACGGACTAATTCACCCCTCCACTTT; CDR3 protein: CASSVRTNSPLHF
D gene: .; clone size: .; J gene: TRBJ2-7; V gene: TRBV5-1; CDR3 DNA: TGCGCCAGCAGCTTGGACAACTCCTACGAGCAGTACTTC; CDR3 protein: CASSLDNSYEQYF
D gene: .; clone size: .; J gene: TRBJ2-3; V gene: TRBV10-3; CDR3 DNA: TGTGCCATCAGTGAGTCGATTATAGATACGCAGTATTTT; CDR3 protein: CAISESIIDTQYF
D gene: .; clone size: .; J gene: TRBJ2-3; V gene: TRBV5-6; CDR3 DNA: TGTGCCAGCAGCCTGGACGGCCGCACAGATACGCAGTATTTT; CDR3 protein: CASSLDGRTDTQYF
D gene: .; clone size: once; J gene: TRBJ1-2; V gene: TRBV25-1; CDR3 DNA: TGTGCCAGCAGTGACATTCCGGGGTATGGCTACACCTTC; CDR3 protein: CASSDIPGYGYTF
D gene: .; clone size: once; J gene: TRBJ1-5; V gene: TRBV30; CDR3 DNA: TGTGCCTGGAGTCTAGGCGGGCGCCAAAATCAGCCCCAGCATTTT; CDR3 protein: CAWSLGGRQNQPQHF
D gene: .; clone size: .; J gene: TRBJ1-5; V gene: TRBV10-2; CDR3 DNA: TGCGCCAGCAGTGATCTCGGCCGGACAGAAGATCAGCCCCAGCATTTT; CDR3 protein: CASSDLGRTEDQPQHF
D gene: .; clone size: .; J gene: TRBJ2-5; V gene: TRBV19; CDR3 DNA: TGTGCCAGTAGCGTTCAGGGTTCTCCCCTAGAGACCCAGTACTTC; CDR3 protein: CASSVQGSPLETQYF
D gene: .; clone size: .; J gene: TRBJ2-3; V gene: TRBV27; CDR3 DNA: TGTGCCAGCAGAAGAGTCTCCACAGATACGCAGTATTTT; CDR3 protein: CASRRVSTDTQYF
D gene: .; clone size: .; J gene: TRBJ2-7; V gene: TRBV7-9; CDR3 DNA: TGTGCCAGCAGCCCGCCATTCAGGGAAGGGCACGAGCAGTACTTC; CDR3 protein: CASSPPFREGHEQYF
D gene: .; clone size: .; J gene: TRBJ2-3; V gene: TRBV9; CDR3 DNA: TGTGCCAGCAGCGTAGGGACTCCCCTCACAGATACGCAGTATTTT; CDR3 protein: CASSVGTPLTDTQYF
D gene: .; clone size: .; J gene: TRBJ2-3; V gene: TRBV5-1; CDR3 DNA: TGCGCCAGCAGCTTGCTGGGGCGGGGTGGCGATACGCAGTATTTT; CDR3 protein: CASSLLGRGGDTQYF